The text below deals with one T cell receptor beta chain. It was RNA transcripts that yielded the amplified TCR beta CDR3 regions. HTBI primers drove first-round RT-PCR of the TCR CDR3. Each CDR3 protein is one row after TCRdb ran MiXCR on the multiplex PCR reads. The data show 300,000 to 450,000 distinct CDR3 sequences, approximately 15% seen once. The data are from a study of T cells in Graves' hyperthyroidism and ophthalmopathy. Looked up from germline, CDR1 is DFQATT and CDR2 is SNEGSKA (reference sequence). The V and J ends lost 0 bases and 10 bases, in that order; junction bases with no gene match: 12. The CDR3 covers 15 residues.

The rearrangement uses TRBV20-1 and TRBJ2-1; TRBD2 agrees at 7 bases. Sequencing was done on a sample of blood. The source of this sequence is a woman aged 18-29 years with Graves' hyperthyroidism that later progressed to Graves' ophthalmopathy. This CDR3 is CSAREGGGPGREQFF. In DNA, the CDR3 is TGCAGTGCTAGAGAGGGGGGAGGGCCGGGACGCGAGCAGTTCTTC.